These 2 T cell receptor beta chains originate from one sample sequenced in a study of tumor-infiltrating lymphocytes in glioblastoma multiforme. Multiple V-beta primers and a C-beta primer amplified TCRB from RNA. MiXCR, run by TCRdb on the multiplex PCR reads, gives a single entry per CDR3 protein. The table has 13,000 or so distinct CDR3 sequences, around 71% seen once. Sequenced input: brain tumor tissue. The receptors derive from a male donor with glioblastoma.

The gene calls are TRBV19 and TRBJ2-2, with 8 bases identical to TRBD1. The V gene end was trimmed by 6 bases and the J gene end by 7 bases; junction bases not matched to a gene: 7. CDR1 and CDR2 from the germline V gene are LNHDA and SQIVND (reference sequence). CDR3 length equals 14 residues. The CDR3 sequence: CASRIRGPGGELFF. Here the CDR3 DNA reads TGTGCCAGTAGAATCAGGGGGCCAGGCGGGGAGCTGTTTTTT.

Details on this clonotype: One end of the junction is discordant with germline, which a read error may explain. This rearrangement joins TRBV6-5 to TRBJ2-2, with D uncertain. The CDR3 has 13 amino acids. Per germline, CDR1 MNHEY and CDR2 SVGAGI. The CDR3: CVSRMGITGELFF. The CDR3 DNA reads as TGTGTCAGCAGGATGGGGATCACCGGGGAGCTGTTTTTT.